This T cell receptor (beta chain) was identified in a study of patients and donors after allogeneic stem cell transplantation (dated by TCRdb to the early 2020s). Note on this clonotype: Its target antigen remains unknown. Qualities for individual bases were not recorded, and no much larger clone is one base off.

Libraries were prepared through RT-PCR. TCRdb shows the sequencer as NextSeq 550. The public reads were reanalyzed by TCRdb: fastp trimming at Q25, MiXCR alignment, in-frame beta chains only. Each record represents a unique CDR3 protein, reported with the most common genes and DNA among its rows. The sample profile shows over 350,000 distinct CDR3 sequences; under 20% of them were found once. The ten top clones hold 7.2% of the sample. According to the germline V gene, CDR1 reads SGDLS and CDR2 reads YYNGEE. Relative to germline, V is missing 2 bases and J is missing 2 bases, with 5 bases of the junction outside any gene match. Including cysteine and phenylalanine, the CDR3 has 15 amino acids. The kept DNA is CDR3 alone, 45 bases in frame from the first base.

Sequenced input: blood, either unsorted or a sorted T cell fraction (not recorded which). The chain employs TRBV9 and TRBJ2-7; 9 central bases correspond to TRBD2. This clonotype originated in a human donor who was either an allogeneic HSCT recipient or a stem cell or donor lymphocyte infusion donor (not recorded which). It is not recorded whose cells these are; they may come from a transplant donor. The sequenced DNA is TGTGCCAGCAGCGTTAGCGGGGGAATCACCTACGAGCAGTACTTC. The encoded protein is CASSVSGGITYEQYF.